This passage covers 21 T cell receptor beta chains from one sample sequenced in a study of T cell responses to AZD1222 COVID-19 vaccine. Assay: immunoSEQ multiplex PCR; the TCRdb copy retains only in-frame clones and omits some. Among about 150,000 clones, about 91% were seen once, and the ten largest hold 2% to 2.5%. Here the sequenced sample was peripheral blood, taken on day 0 of AZD1222 vaccination. The receptors derive from an adult in good health.

This chain uses TRBV9 with TRBJ2-7, with 7 bases that match TRBD2. CDR3 size: 13 residues. Per the germline V gene, CDR1 is SGDLS and CDR2 is YYNGEE. Trimming cost V 4 bases and J 4 bases; bases outside gene matches: 5. The DNA for the CDR3 is TGTGCCAGCAGCTCTCGGACTAGGTACGAGCAGTACTTC. Translating it yields CASSSRTRYEQYF.

V and J are TRBV13 and TRBJ1-1; 8 positions agree with TRBD1. V shed 2 bases, J shed 2 bases, and the junction held 4 bases outside the gene matches. The CDR3 is 15 amino acids. Germline V gene lookup returns CDR1 PRHDT and CDR2 FYEKMQ (reference sequence). The CDR3 DNA is TGTGCCAGCAGCTTATTCGGACAGGGCAACACTGAAGCTTTCTTT. Its protein is CASSLFGQGNTEAFF.

The chain is built from TRBV28 and TRBJ1-2; unclear D gene. V lost 5 bases to trimming and J lost 1 base, with 17 bases between them. Germline V gene lookup returns CDR1 MDHEN and CDR2 SYDVKM. CDR3 size: 16 residues. This CDR3 is CASSPDVGKINYGYTF. CDR3 sequence (DNA): TGTGCCAGCAGTCCAGATGTGGGAAAGATTAACTATGGCTACACCTTC.

The chain links TRBV11-2 to TRBJ2-2; D is undetermined. Germline V CDR1 and CDR2: SGHAT, FQNNGV. Trimming removed 4 bases at V and 0 bases at J, with 18 bases between. This CDR3 has 18 residues. The CDR3 region is CASSSLRAAPTNTGELFF. CDR3 bases: TGTGCCAGCAGCTCCCTGAGAGCCGCCCCAACGAACACCGGGGAGCTGTTTTTT.

There are a few counts of this clone. This rearrangement joins TRBV27 to TRBJ2-7; tentatively, D is TRBD2 (6 bases). Germline V gene data show CDR1 as MNHEY and CDR2 as SMNVEV (reference sequence). The CDR3 length is 14 residues. The germline V and J ends were trimmed by 5 bases and 1 base, with 12 bases remaining between them. The CDR3 loop is CASSRTGTSYEQYF. The CDR3 coding sequence is TGTGCCAGCAGTCGGACCGGGACTTCCTACGAGCAGTACTTC.

The gene calls are TRBV28 and TRBJ2-2; the D gene is possibly TRBD2 (5 bases). The length of the CDR3 is 15 residues. V lost 3 bases and J 3 bases, leaving 11 bases between the germline ends. CDR1 and CDR2 (germline): MDHEN, SYDVKM. CDR3 sequence: CASSLGGSHTGELFF. CDR3 DNA: TGTGCCAGCAGTTTGGGCGGGTCCCACACCGGGGAGCTGTTTTTT.

This clone was seen ten or more times. The rearrangement uses TRBV6-5 and TRBJ1-2; D is uncertain. The length of the CDR3 is 13 residues. Trimming left V 6 bases short and J 4 bases short, with 12 bases between. The germline CDR1 and CDR2 sequences are MNHEY and SVGAGI. CDR3 sequence (DNA): TGTGCCAGCAGCTCCTGGGGAGTCTATGGCTACACCTTC. Translating gives CASSSWGVYGYTF.

The chain is built from TRBV18 and TRBJ2-6; D not resolved. The CDR3 length is 18 residues. Trimming cost V 1 base and J 0 bases, with 13 bases left between them. Per germline, CDR1 KGHSH and CDR2 LQKENI. The CDR3 DNA is TGTGCCAGCTCACCACGCGACAAGACCCGCTCTGGGGCCAACGTCCTGACTTTC. This encodes CASSPRDKTRSGANVLTF.

CDR3 nucleotide sequence: TGTGCCAGCAGCCACTTGTCCAGCGGGACAGGGGTTGAAGCTTTCTTT. Translation gives CASSHLSSGTGVEAFF. The chain couples TRBV28 to TRBJ1-1; 10 nucleotides align to TRBD1. Germline V gene data show CDR1 as MDHEN and CDR2 as SYDVKM. The CDR3 contains 16 residues. Losses at the gene ends were 6 bases for V and 7 bases for J; bases not matched to a gene: 14.

V gene TRBV14 combines with J gene TRBJ2-7; 7 bases are shared with TRBD1. The V gene end was trimmed by 5 bases and the J gene end by 3 bases; junction bases not matched to a gene: 4. The germline CDR1 and CDR2 sequences are SGHDN and FVKESK. This CDR3 is built from 13 residues. The CDR3 region has the DNA TGTGCCAGCAGCAACAGGGGTAGCTACGAGCAGTACTTC. This translates into CASSNRGSYEQYF.

V is TRBV6-5 and J is TRBJ1-2; TRBD1 aligns across 8 bases. This CDR3 comprises 13 residues. Looked up from germline, CDR1 is MNHEY and CDR2 is SVGAGI. With 10 bases clipped from V and 2 bases from J, the junction kept 6 bases outside the gene matches. The CDR3 region is CATEGDRNYGYTF. CDR3 DNA sequence: TGTGCCACGGAAGGGGACAGGAACTATGGCTACACCTTC.

V and J are TRBV4-3 and TRBJ2-1; D assignment may be TRBD1 or TRBD2 (5 bases each). The CDR3 is made up of 14 amino acids. Germline-derived CDR1 and CDR2 are LGHNA and YSLEER. Trimming shortened V by 2 bases and J by 2 bases, and 7 bases separated the two germline ends. DNA for the CDR3: TGCGCCAGCAGCCAAAGGGACCCCTACAATGAGCAGTTCTTC. Translated, it gives CASSQRDPYNEQFF.

The chain carries TRBV9 and TRBJ1-1; 7 nucleotides agree with TRBD1. The length of the CDR3 is 15 residues. Germline CDR1 and CDR2: SGDLS and YYNGEE. Germline trimming cut 4 bases from V and 3 bases from J; bases unmatched to any gene: 9. CDR3 sequence reads: CASSPGAGGHTEAFF. In DNA form, the CDR3 reads TGTGCCAGCAGCCCGGGGGCAGGGGGACACACTGAAGCTTTCTTT.

This chain uses TRBV6-5 with TRBJ2-1; no reliable D call. The V gene lost 2 bases and the J gene lost 3 bases, with 11 bases spanning the gap. Per the germline V gene, CDR1 is MNHEY and CDR2 is SVGAGI. This CDR3 comprises 15 residues. This chain's CDR3 is CASSYPSGVYNEQFF. CDR3 sequence (DNA): TGTGCCAGCAGTTACCCATCGGGTGTCTACAATGAGCAGTTCTTC.

The CDR3 region has the DNA TGTGCCAGCAGTTTTTACTCGGGGGCCTCAAATGAAAAACTGTTTTTT. Amino acid sequence: CASSFYSGASNEKLFF. The rearrangement uses TRBV27 and TRBJ1-4, with D possibly TRBD1 on 6 matching bases. Trimming shortened V by 3 bases and J by 5 bases, and 16 bases separated the two germline ends. The germline gives CDR1 MNHEY, CDR2 SMNVEV (reference sequence). There are 16 residues in the CDR3. The full variable domain, completed using reference TRBV27 and TRBJ1-4, is EAQVTQNPRYLITVTGKKLTVTCSQNMNHEYMSWYRQDPGLGLRQIYYSMNVEVTDKGDVPEGYKVSRKEKRNFPLILESPSPNQTSLYFCASSFYSGASNEKLFFGSGTQLSVL.

This chain connects TRBV25-1 to TRBJ2-7; D is unresolved. Trimming cost V 4 bases and J 5 bases, with 9 bases left between them. The CDR3 contains 12 residues. The V gene's germline CDR1 is MGHDK and CDR2 SYGVNS. The CDR3, as DNA: TGTGCCAGCAGTGGCGACTTCCACGAGCAGTACTTC. Translating it yields CASSGDFHEQYF.

The V gene is TRBV14, the J gene TRBJ2-1; 7 bases are a match to TRBD1. The CDR3 loop spans 16 amino acids. The V gene end was trimmed by 1 base and the J gene end by 0 bases; junction bases not matched to a gene: 3. CDR1 is SGHDN, CDR2 FVKESK, per germline. The CDR3 sequence is CASSQVAGGSYNEQFF. Here the CDR3 DNA reads TGTGCCAGCAGCCAAGTGGCAGGGGGCTCCTACAATGAGCAGTTCTTC.

The genes are TRBV9 and TRBJ1-2; 7 bases are a match to TRBD1. The CDR3 covers 15 residues. In germline, CDR1 is SGDLS, CDR2 YYNGEE. Trimming took 4 bases from V and 0 from J; bases not matched to a gene: 6. The CDR3 coding sequence is TGTGCCAGCAGCCCTTTTGGGACAGCTAACTATGGCTACACCTTC. It specifies CASSPFGTANYGYTF.

The chain carries TRBV9 and TRBJ2-2, with D unresolved. Trimming pared 0 bases from V and 6 bases from J, leaving 12 bases between. Germline V gene lookup returns CDR1 SGDLS and CDR2 YYNGEE. The CDR3 totals 15 residues. Written as DNA, the CDR3 is TGTGCCAGCAGCGTAGGATTTGAGTTCGCCGGGGAGCTGTTTTTT. Its protein product is CASSVGFEFAGELFF.

The V gene is TRBV6-5, the J gene TRBJ1-5, with D maybe TRBD1 (5 bases). The germline CDR1 and CDR2 sequences are MNHEY and SVGAGI. The CDR3 has 16 amino acids. V shed 2 bases and J shed 2 bases, with 13 bases lying between them. CDR3 bases: TGTGCCAGCAGTTACCTGGGGGGGAATGGCAATCAGCCCCAGCATTTT. This gives the protein CASSYLGGNGNQPQHF.

The sample holds many counts of this clone. The CDR3 protein is CASSVGLAGGTDTQYF. As DNA, the CDR3 is TGTGCCAGCAGTGTGGGACTAGCAGGCGGCACAGATACGCAGTATTTT. The chain combines TRBV6-1 with TRBJ2-3; 9 nucleotides agree with TRBD2. The ends lost 4 bases at V and 1 base at J; junction bases unmatched: 6. The CDR3 length is 16 residues. Germline CDR1 is MNHNS and CDR2 is SASEGT.